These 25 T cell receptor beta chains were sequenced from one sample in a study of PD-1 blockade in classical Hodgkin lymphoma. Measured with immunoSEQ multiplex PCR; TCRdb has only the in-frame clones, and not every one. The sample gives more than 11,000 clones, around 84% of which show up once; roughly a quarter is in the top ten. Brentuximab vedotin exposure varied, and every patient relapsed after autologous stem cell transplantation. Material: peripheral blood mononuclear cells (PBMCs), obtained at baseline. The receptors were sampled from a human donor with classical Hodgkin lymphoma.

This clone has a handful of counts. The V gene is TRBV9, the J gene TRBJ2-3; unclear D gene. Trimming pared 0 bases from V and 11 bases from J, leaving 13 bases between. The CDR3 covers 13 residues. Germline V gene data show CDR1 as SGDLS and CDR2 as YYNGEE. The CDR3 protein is CASSVGVTQKQYF. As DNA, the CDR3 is TGTGCCAGCAGCGTAGGGGTAACCCAAAAGCAGTATTTT.

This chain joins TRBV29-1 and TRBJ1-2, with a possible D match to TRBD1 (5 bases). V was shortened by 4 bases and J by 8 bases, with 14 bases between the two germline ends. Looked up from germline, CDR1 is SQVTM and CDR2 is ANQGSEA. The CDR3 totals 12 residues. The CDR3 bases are TGCAGCGTTGTTCGGTTGAGGGGCGGCTACACCTTC. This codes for CSVVRLRGGYTF.

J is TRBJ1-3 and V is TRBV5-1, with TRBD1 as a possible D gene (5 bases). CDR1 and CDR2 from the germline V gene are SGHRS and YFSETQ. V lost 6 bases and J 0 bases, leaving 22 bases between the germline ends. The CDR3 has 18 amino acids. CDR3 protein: CASTPGLSLSGSGNTIYF. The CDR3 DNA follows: TGCGCCAGCACCCCGGGACTCTCCTTGTCGGGCTCTGGAAACACCATATATTTT.

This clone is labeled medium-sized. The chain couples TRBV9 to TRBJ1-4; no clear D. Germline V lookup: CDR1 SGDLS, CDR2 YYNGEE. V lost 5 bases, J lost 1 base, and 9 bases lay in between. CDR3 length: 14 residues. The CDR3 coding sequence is TGTGCCAGCAGTCCTCAGAAAACTAATGAAAAACTGTTTTTT. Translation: CASSPQKTNEKLFF. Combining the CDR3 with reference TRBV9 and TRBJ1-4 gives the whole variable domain DSGVTQTPKHLITATGQRVTLRCSPRSGDLSVYWYQQSLDQGLQFLIQYYNGEERAKGNILERFSAQQFPDLHSELNLSSLELGDSALYFCASSPQKTNEKLFFGSGTQLSVL.

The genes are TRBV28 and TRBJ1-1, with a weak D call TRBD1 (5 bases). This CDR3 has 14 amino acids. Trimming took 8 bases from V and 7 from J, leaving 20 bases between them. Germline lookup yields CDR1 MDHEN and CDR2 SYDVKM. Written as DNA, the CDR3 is TGTGCCAGCTTAAGAACCGGGGCACAGGTTGAAGCTTTCTTT. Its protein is CASLRTGAQVEAFF.

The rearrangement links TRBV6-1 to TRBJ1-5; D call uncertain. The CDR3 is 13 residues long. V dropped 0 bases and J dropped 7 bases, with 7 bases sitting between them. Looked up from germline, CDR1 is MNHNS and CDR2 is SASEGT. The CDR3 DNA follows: TGTGCCAGCAGTGAAGCTTACAGACAGCCCCAGCATTTT. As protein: CASSEAYRQPQHF.

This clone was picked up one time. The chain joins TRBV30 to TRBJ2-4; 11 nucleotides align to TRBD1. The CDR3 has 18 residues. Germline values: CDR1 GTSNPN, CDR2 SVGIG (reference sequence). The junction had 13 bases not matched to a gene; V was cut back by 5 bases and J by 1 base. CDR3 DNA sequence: TGTGCCTGGGCCAGGACAGGGGGCCGGGGTTGGGCCAAAAACATTCAGTACTTC. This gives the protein CAWARTGGRGWAKNIQYF.

In DNA, the CDR3 is TGTGCCAGCAGTGACAGACTCTCCTACGAGCAGTACTTC. Translated, it gives CASSDRLSYEQYF. The rearrangement joins TRBV6-5 to TRBJ2-7, with D possibly TRBD1 on 5 matching bases. This CDR3 has 13 amino acids. V was trimmed by 5 bases and J by 0 bases, leaving 8 bases between them. Looked up from germline, CDR1 is MNHEY and CDR2 is SVGAGI.

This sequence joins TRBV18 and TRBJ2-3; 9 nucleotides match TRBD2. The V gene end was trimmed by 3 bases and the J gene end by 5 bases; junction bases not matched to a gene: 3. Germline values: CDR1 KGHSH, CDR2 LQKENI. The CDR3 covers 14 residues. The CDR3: CASSPGLAQDTQYF. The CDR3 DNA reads TGTGCCAGCTCACCGGGACTAGCTCAAGATACGCAGTATTTT.

The CDR3 bases are TGTGCCGTCACAGAAATTCACAATCAGCCCCAGCATTTT. Its translation is CAVTEIHNQPQHF. The chain is built from TRBV6-6 and TRBJ1-5, with unresolved D. Trimming pared 11 bases from V and 3 bases from J, leaving 14 bases between. Germline loops: CDR1 MNHNY, CDR2 SVGAGI (reference sequence). The CDR3 contains 13 residues.

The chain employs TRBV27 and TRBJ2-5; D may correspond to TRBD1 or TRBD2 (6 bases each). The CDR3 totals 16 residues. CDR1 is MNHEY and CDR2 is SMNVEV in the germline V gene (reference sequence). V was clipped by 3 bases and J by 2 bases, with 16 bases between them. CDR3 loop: CASSFEGGRRQETQYF. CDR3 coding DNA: TGTGCCAGCAGTTTTGAGGGGGGCCGGCGACAAGAGACCCAGTACTTC.

The CDR3 here is CASTELALPSQYF. CDR3 sequence (DNA): TGTGCCAGCACCGAGCTAGCGCTTCCCTCCCAGTACTTC. The chain links TRBV6-1 to TRBJ2-5; maybe TRBD2 (6 bases). V gave up 7 bases and J gave up 9 bases, with 18 bases separating them. The CDR3 loop spans 13 amino acids. Germline CDR1 and CDR2: MNHNS and SASEGT.

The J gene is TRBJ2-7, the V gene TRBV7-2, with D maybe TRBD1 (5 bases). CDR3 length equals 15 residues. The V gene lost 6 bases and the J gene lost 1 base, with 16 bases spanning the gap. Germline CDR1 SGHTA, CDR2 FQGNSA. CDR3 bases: TGTGCCAGCAGGGAACAGGCTCCCCTGTCCTACGAGCAGTACTTC. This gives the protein CASREQAPLSYEQYF.

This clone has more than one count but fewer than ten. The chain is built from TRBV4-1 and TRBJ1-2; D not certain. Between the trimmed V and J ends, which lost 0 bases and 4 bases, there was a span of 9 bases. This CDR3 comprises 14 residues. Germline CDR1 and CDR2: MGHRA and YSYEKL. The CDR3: CASSQDIGPYGYTF. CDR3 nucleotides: TGCGCCAGCAGCCAAGATATCGGCCCCTATGGCTACACCTTC.

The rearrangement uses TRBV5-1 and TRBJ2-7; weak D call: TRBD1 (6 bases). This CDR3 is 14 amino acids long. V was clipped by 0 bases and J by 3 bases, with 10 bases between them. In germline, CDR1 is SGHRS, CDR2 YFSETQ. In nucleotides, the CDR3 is TGCGCCAGCAGCTTGGAGCAGGGGTTCTACGAGCAGTACTTC. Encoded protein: CASSLEQGFYEQYF.

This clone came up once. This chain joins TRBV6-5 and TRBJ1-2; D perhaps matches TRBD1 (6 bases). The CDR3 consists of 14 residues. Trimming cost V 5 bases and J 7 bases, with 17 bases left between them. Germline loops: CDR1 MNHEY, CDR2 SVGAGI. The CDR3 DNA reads TGTGCCAGCAGTAACCAAGGGGGTGGTGGTGGCTACACCTTC. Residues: CASSNQGGGGGYTF.

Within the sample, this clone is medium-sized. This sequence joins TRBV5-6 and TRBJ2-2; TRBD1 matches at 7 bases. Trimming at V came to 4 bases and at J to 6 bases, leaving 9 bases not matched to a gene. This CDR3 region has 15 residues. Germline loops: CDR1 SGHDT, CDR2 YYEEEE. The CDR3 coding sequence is TGTGCCAGCAGCCGACAGGGACGTTCGGCCGGGGAGCTGTTTTTT. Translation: CASSRQGRSAGELFF.

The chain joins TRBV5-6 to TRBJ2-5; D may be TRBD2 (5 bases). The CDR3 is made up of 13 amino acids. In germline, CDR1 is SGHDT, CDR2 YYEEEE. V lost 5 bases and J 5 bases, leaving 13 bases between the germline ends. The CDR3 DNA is TGTGCCAGCAGTCTTAGGACGGGGGAGACCCAGTACTTC. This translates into CASSLRTGETQYF.

The CDR3 region is CSVPDRANEQFF. The CDR3 DNA is TGCAGCGTCCCGGACAGGGCTAATGAGCAGTTCTTC. V and J are TRBV29-1 and TRBJ2-1; the match to TRBD1 covers 8 bases. This CDR3 has 12 amino acids. V was pared by 6 bases and J by 7 bases, with 5 bases of the junction left unmatched. Germline assignment: CDR1 SQVTM and CDR2 ANQGSEA.

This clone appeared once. The chain's CDR3 is CASSPLAGSQETQYF. CDR3 DNA sequence: TGTGCCAGCAGCCCACTAGCGGGGAGCCAAGAGACCCAGTACTTC. The chain combines TRBV11-2 with TRBJ2-5; TRBD2 agrees at 10 bases. Germline assignment: CDR1 SGHAT and CDR2 FQNNGV. The CDR3 sequence is 15 residues long. The ends lost 5 bases at V and 1 base at J; junction bases unmatched: 4.

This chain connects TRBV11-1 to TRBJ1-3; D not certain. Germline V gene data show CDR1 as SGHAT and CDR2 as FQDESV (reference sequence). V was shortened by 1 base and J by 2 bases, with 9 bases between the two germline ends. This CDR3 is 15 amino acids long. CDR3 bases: TGTGCCAGCAGCTTAGAGGGAGGCGCTGGAAACACCATATATTTT. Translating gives CASSLEGGAGNTIYF. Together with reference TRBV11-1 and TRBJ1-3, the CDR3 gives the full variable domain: EAEVAQSPRYKITEKSQAVAFWCDPISGHATLYWYRQILGQGPELLVQFQDESVVDDSQLPKDRFSAERLKGVDSTLKIQPAELGDSAMYLCASSLEGGAGNTIYFGEGSWLTVV.

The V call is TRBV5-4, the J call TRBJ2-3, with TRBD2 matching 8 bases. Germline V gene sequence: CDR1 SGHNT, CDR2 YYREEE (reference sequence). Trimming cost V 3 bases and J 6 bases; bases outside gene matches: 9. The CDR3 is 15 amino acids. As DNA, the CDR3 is TGTGCCAGCAGCTCGGGGGGGTTACGGGACGATACGCAGTATTTT. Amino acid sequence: CASSSGGLRDDTQYF.

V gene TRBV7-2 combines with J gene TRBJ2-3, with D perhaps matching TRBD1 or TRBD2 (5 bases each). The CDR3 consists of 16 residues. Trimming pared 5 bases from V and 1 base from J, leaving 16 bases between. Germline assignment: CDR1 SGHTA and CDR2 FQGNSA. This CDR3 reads CASSIPVRGGTDTQYF. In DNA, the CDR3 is TGTGCCAGCAGCATCCCGGTCCGAGGGGGCACAGATACGCAGTATTTT.

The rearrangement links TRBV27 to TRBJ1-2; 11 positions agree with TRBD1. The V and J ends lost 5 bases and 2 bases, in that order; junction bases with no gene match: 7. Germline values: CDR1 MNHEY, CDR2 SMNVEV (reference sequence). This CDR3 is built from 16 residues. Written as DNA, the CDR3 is TGTGCCAGCAGTCCCCCCGGGACAGGGGGAAACTATGGCTACACCTTC. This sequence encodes CASSPPGTGGNYGYTF.

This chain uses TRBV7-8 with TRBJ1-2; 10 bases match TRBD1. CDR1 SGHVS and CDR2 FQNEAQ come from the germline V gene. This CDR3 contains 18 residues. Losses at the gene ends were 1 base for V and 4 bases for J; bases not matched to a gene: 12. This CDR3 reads CASSLVATGGSRVYGYTF. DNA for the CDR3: TGTGCCAGCAGCTTAGTAGCGACAGGGGGCTCTCGCGTCTATGGCTACACCTTC.